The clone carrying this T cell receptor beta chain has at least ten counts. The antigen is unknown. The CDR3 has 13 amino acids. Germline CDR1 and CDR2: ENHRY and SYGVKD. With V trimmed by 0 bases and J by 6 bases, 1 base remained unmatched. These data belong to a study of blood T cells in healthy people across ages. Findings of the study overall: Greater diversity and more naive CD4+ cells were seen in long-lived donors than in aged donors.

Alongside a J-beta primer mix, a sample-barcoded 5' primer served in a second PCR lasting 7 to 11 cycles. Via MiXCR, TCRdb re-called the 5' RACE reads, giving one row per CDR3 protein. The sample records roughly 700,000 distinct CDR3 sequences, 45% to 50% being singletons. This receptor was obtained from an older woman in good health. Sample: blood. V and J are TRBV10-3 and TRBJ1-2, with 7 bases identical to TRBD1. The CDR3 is CAISESTGNGYTF. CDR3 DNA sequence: TGTGCCATCAGTGAGTCGACAGGGAATGGCTACACCTTC.